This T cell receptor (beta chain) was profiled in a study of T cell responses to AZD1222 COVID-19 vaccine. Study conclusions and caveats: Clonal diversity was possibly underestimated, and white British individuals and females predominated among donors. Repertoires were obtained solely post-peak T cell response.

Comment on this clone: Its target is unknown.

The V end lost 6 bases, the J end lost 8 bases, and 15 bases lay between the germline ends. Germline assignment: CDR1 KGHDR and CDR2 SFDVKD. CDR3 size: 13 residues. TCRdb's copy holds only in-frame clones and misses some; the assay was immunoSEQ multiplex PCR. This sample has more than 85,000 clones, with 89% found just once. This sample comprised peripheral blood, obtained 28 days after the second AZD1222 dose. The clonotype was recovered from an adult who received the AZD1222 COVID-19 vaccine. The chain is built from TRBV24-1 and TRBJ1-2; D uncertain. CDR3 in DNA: TGTGCCACCAGTCTCCAGGCGGGGTTCGGCTACACCTTC. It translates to CATSLQAGFGYTF.